The 5 T cell receptor beta chains reported below all come from one sample, sequenced in a study of T cell responses to AZD1222 COVID-19 vaccine. This table comes from immunoSEQ multiplex PCR, and its TCRdb copy is limited to in-frame clones, with some not included. The table has around 140,000 clones, 80% to 90% seen once; the top ten hold about 5%. The specimen was peripheral blood, collected on day 0 of AZD1222 vaccination. The receptor source for this set is an adult in good health.

This chain connects TRBV29-1 to TRBJ2-5, with D perhaps matching TRBD1 (6 bases). This CDR3 region has 12 residues. V lost 4 bases and J lost 4, with 10 bases in between. Germline CDR1 is SQVTM and CDR2 is ANQGSEA. CDR3 in amino acids: CSVGAGAETQYF. The CDR3 nucleotides read TGCAGCGTTGGGGCAGGGGCAGAGACCCAGTACTTC.

The chain has TRBV7-2 and TRBJ2-7; D gene unclear. Germline V lookup: CDR1 SGHTA, CDR2 FQGNSA. The CDR3 length is 14 residues. Trimming left V 3 bases short and J 0 bases short, with 9 bases between. CDR3: CASSLSPSSYEQYF. The CDR3 DNA reads TGTGCCAGCAGCTTGAGCCCTAGCTCCTACGAGCAGTACTTC.

This sequence joins TRBV24-1 and TRBJ1-5; maybe TRBD1 (6 bases). Germline values: CDR1 KGHDR, CDR2 SFDVKD. The CDR3 has 13 residues. V was trimmed by 7 bases and J by 4 bases, leaving 10 bases between them. CDR3 residues: CATSGTSNQPQHF. The CDR3 coding sequence is TGTGCCACCAGCGGGACATCAAATCAGCCCCAGCATTTT.

The chain is built from TRBV28 and TRBJ2-5, with 7 bases fitting TRBD1. Per the germline V gene, CDR1 is MDHEN and CDR2 is SYDVKM. CDR3 length: 15 amino acids. V lost 5 bases and J lost 1; bases outside the gene matches: 7. The CDR3 loop is CASSTTRDSQETQYF. Here the CDR3 DNA reads TGTGCCAGCAGTACGACCCGGGACAGCCAAGAGACCCAGTACTTC.

The chain has TRBV19 and TRBJ2-5; 9 bases are a match to TRBD2. Germline assignment: CDR1 LNHDA and CDR2 SQIVND (reference sequence). V gave up 10 bases and J gave up 5 bases; unmatched junction bases: 20. The length of the CDR3 is 17 residues. In nucleotides, the CDR3 is TGTGCCACCCAACGGGCTAGCGGGAACTACCTCCTGGAGACCCAGTACTTC. This translates into CATQRASGNYLLETQYF.